This TCR beta chain came from a study of T cell clones after liver transplantation. Study overall: Immunosuppression withdrawal was tried within 2 years after liver transplantation in this trial. Graft-donor-reactive sequences were compared with third-party-reactive TCRbeta sequences from pre-transplant mixed lymphocyte reactions. Three of eight recipients were HCV-positive; others had non-autoimmune, non-viral indications.

Sequencing was performed with immunoSEQ multiplex PCR; in TCRdb, only in-frame clones are kept and a portion is missing. The table records under 15,000 clones, approximately 73% of them present only once. Sorting of unstimulated PBMCs yielded separate CD3+CD4+ and CD3+CD8+ fractions. CDR1 is SEHNR and CDR2 is FQNEAQ in the germline V gene (reference sequence). V lost 5 bases to trimming and J lost 4 bases, with 12 bases between them. The CDR3 runs 13 residues. The receptor was derived from a human patient who received a liver transplant. Some of these T cells may belong to the graft donor. The J gene is TRBJ2-7, the V gene TRBV7-9, with D possibly TRBD2 on 5 matching bases. Sample: CD8+ T cells from blood, taken at the 22-month timepoint. CDR3: CASSLSGGYEQYF. CDR3 DNA sequence: TGTGCCAGCAGCCTCAGCGGTGGGTACGAGCAGTACTTC.